This T cell receptor (beta chain) was sequenced for a study of immune characterization of retroperitoneal liposarcoma. Unmatched junction bases numbered 9, after V lost 6 bases and J lost 5 bases. The length of the CDR3 is 15 residues. Germline CDR1 is MNHEY and CDR2 is SMNVEV (reference sequence). TCRdb ran MiXCR on the PCR reads and lists one entry per CDR3 protein. The sample records 15,000 or so distinct CDR3 sequences, 47% being singletons. The TCR was taken from a female donor with retroperitoneal liposarcoma. Sequencing was done on a sample of tumor tissue. The chain employs TRBV27 and TRBJ2-2; 7 positions agree with TRBD1. CDR3 sequence reads: CASRLDRVSTGELFF. As DNA, the CDR3 is TGTGCCAGCAGACTCGACAGGGTTTCTACCGGGGAGCTGTTTTTT.